This T cell receptor (beta chain) was identified during a study of beta chain features in type 1 diabetes. General study points: It was not settled here whether HLA type affects TCRB rearrangement. VDJ junctions in type 1 diabetes patients carried more deletions and fewer insertions. In comparison with healthy donors, patients had naive, central memory and Treg TCRB repertoires that appeared more similar.

This clone has just one count. Its antigen is still unknown. cDNA synthesis used the whole RNA isolate, giving expressed TCRB sequences. Generated by immunoSEQ multiplex PCR, the TCRdb table keeps only in-frame clones and is missing some. Found here are 400,000 to 550,000 clones, over 9.5% of them singletons; the top ten hold approximately 0.05%. This clonotype originated in a woman younger than 30 in good health. Sequenced sample: naive CD4+ T cells from blood.

CDR3 residues: CASSGSVNTGELFF. DNA for the CDR3: TGCGCCAGCAGCGGTTCCGTTAACACCGGGGAGCTGTTTTTT. The chain links TRBV5-1 to TRBJ2-2, with D uncertain. V lost 4 bases, J lost 2 bases, and 9 bases lay in between. This CDR3 is built from 14 residues. Germline lookup yields CDR1 SGHRS and CDR2 YFSETQ. The full variable domain, rest sourced from reference TRBV5-1 and TRBJ2-2, is KAGVTQTPRYLIKTRGQQVTLSCSPISGHRSVSWYQQTPGQGLQFLFEYFSETQRNKGNFPGRFSGRQFSNSRSEMNVSTLELGDSALYLCASSGSVNTGELFFGEGSRLTVL.